This section outlines one T cell receptor (beta chain) sequence together with its context. This clonotype was seen at least ten times. What this receptor recognizes is not known. The germline gene is not matched at one end of the junction; a read error may be the cause. This sample is part of a study of read filtering for tumor transcriptome and immune sequencing (TCRdb year 2020). In terms of the full investigation: Of the patients in the cohort, 17 were male and 14 were female, and their mean age was approximately 70 years, with a range of roughly 45 to 80. A main aim was a read-filtering strategy for immune repertoire data, specifically whether clonotypes supported by a single read should be removed. Per sample, about 4.05 to 10.27 million TCR-region mapped reads were obtained with IR-seq, compared with only roughly 75 to 1,400 with RNA-seq. After DNase treatment, whole-transcriptome libraries were prepared with the TruSeq RNA Access Library Prep Kit. The study compared TCR repertoires from targeted immune repertoire sequencing and bulk whole-transcriptome sequencing run on the same bone marrow samples. Under revised international staging, about 8 patients fell into R-ISS I, 15 or so into R-ISS II and more than five into R-ISS III. Study-level results and caveats: Compared with RNA-seq, IR-seq captured clonotypes at much higher depth and more reliably, and a smaller IR-seq throughput was enough to identify most shared clonotypes. The correlation between IR-seq and RNA-seq shared clonotype proportions was increased by removal of single-read clonotypes. The sorted CD138-negative fraction was a mixed bone marrow immune population, not purified T cells. Single-read clonotypes made up around 82% of clonotypes but about 3.2% of total reads in IR-seq, and about three quarters of clonotypes and approximately 45% of reads in RNA-seq.

Starting from 400 ng RNA, TCR libraries were constructed with the Immunoverse kit using molecular barcoded adaptors that cover the alpha/delta and beta/gamma chains. The same RNA used for transcriptome sequencing was used for TCR library preparation. An Illumina HiSeq 4000 with 2 x 150 cycles was used to sequence the TCR libraries. The original methods were these. Using MiXCR, which included quality filtering and error correction, TCR reads were aligned to human V, D, J and C references and then assembled into CDR3 clonotypes. The tcR package in R was used to analyze clonotype counts and gene usage diversity. Raw mapping reads were checked after the RNA-seq reads had been mapped by STAR aligner version 2.5.3a onto the human GRCh37 genome. To test how sequencing depth affected the clonotypes detected, IR-seq fastq files were randomly downsampled with Seqtk 1.3. TCRdb reworked the public reads: Q25 trimming with fastp, MiXCR clone assembly, productive beta chains retained. Rows merge per CDR3 protein into single entries with the most common DNA and genes. The V and J calls reflect TCRdb's pipeline rather than the authors' work. In this sample the table shows tens of thousands of distinct CDR3 sequences, less than 20% of which occur a single time. Together, the top ten hold over 35% of the sample.

CDR1 and CDR2, looked up from the germline V gene (reference sequence), are SEHNR and FQNEAQ. CDR3 length: 15 amino acids, cysteine to phenylalanine. The read is trimmed to its CDR3 DNA, 45 bases read in frame from base 1. Bone marrow was sampled from every patient at the time of active disease. Ficoll-Hypaque density gradient centrifugation was used to isolate bone marrow mononuclear cells. CD138-negative cells were obtained by negative selection after labeling with CD138 magnetic microbeads on a MACS separator, removing myeloma plasma cells. Purity of the isolated cells was checked by flow cytometry on an Attune NxT using CD138 antibodies. TRIzol reagent was used to extract total RNA, and a NanoDrop spectrophotometer was used to quantify the extracted RNA. Paired RNA-seq and IR-seq were performed on each patient's CD138-negative bone marrow sample.

The V gene is TRBV7-9 and the J gene is TRBJ2-5, and possibly TRBD2, on 6 matching bases. This TCR was sampled from a donor over 35 with multiple myeloma. Sequenced input: a population of CD138-negative cells sorted from bone marrow. Read against the paper, the sample's cell subset or site label means: bone marrow mononuclear cells depleted of CD138+ plasma/myeloma cells by negative magnetic selection. The CDR3 protein sequence reads: CASSSKRRVSETQYF. The DNA sequence follows: TGTGCCAGCAGCTCAAAAAGGAGGGTGAGCGAGACCCAGTATTTC.